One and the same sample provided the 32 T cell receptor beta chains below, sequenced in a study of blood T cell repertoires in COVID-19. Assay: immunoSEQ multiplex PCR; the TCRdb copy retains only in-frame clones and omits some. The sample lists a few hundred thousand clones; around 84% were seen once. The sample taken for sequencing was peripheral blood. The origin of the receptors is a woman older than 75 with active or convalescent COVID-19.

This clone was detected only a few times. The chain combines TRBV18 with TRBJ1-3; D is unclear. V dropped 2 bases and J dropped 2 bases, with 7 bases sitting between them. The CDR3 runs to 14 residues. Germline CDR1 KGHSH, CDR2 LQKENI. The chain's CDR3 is CASSPALAGNTIYF. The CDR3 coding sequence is TGTGCCAGCTCACCAGCGTTGGCTGGAAACACCATATATTTT.

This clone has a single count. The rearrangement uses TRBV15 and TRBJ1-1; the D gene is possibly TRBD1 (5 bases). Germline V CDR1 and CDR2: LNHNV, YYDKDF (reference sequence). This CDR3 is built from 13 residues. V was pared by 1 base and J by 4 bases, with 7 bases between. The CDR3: CATSRGGATEAFF. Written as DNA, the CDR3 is TGTGCCACCAGCAGAGGGGGCGCCACTGAAGCTTTCTTT.

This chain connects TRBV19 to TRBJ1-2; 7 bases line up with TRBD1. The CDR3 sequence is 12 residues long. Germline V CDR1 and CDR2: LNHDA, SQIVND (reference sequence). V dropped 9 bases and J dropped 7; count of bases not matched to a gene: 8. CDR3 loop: CASPQGGVGYTF. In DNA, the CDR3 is TGTGCCAGCCCTCAGGGGGGAGTTGGCTACACCTTC.

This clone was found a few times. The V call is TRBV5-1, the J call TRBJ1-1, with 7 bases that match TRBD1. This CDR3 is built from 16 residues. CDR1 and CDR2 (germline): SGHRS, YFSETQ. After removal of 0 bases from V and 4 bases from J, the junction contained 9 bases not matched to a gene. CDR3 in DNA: TGCGCCAGCAGCTTGGAATTAACAGGGGCCCCCACTGAAGCTTTCTTT. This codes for CASSLELTGAPTEAFF.

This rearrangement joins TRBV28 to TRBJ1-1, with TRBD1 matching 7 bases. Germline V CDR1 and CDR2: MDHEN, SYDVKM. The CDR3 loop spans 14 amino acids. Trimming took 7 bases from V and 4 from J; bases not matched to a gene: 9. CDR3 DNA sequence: TGTGCCAGCACCCACAGGGGTCTGAGCACTGAAGCTTTCTTT. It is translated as CASTHRGLSTEAFF.

The CDR3 DNA sequence: TGTGCCAGCAGTCCGCCGGGACAGACAAGCGAAGCTTTCTTT. Translating it yields CASSPPGQTSEAFF. V gene TRBV28 combines with J gene TRBJ1-1; 7 bases are shared with TRBD1. The trim removed 5 bases at V and 8 bases at J, leaving 11 bases unmatched. Germline V gives CDR1 MDHEN, CDR2 SYDVKM. The CDR3 is 14 amino acids.

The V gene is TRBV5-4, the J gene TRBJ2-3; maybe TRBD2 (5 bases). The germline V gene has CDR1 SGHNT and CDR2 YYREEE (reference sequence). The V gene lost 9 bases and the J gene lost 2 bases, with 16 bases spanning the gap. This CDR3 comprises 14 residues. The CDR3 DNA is TGTGCCACTAACGGACTGGCTACCACAGATACGCAGTATTTT. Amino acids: CATNGLATTDTQYF. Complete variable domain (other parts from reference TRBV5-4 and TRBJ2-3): ETGVTQSPTHLIKTRGQQVTLRCSSQSGHNTVSWYQQALGQGPQFIFQYYREEENGRGNFPPRFSGLQFPNYSSELNVNALELDDSALYLCATNGLATTDTQYFGPGTRLTVL.

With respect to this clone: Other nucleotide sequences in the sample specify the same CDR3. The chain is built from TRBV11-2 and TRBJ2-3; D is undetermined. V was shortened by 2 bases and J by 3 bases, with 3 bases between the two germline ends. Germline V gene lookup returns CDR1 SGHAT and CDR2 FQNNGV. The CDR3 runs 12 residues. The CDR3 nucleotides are TGTGCCAGCAGCTTATCAACAGATACGCAGTATTTT. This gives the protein CASSLSTDTQYF.

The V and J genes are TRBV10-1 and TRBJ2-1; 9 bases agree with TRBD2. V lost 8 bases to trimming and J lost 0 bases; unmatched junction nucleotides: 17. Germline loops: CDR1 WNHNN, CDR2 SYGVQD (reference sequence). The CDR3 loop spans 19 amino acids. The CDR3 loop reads CASPRGGRAPYSSYNEQFF. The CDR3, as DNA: TGCGCCAGCCCTAGGGGCGGGAGGGCTCCCTACAGCTCCTACAATGAGCAGTTCTTC.

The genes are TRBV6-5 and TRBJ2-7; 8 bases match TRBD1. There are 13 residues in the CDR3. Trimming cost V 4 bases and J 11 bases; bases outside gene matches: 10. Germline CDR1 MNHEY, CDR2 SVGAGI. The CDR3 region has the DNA TGTGCCAGCAGTTCTCCCGGGACAGGCCGTGAGTACTTC. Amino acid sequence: CASSSPGTGREYF.

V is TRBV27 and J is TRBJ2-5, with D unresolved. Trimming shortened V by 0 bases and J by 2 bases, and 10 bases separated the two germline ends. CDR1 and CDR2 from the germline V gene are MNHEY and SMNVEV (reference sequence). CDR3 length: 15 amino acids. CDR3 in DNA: TGTGCCAGCAGTTTATCCGGAGCCCCTCAAGAGACCCAGTACTTC. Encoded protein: CASSLSGAPQETQYF.

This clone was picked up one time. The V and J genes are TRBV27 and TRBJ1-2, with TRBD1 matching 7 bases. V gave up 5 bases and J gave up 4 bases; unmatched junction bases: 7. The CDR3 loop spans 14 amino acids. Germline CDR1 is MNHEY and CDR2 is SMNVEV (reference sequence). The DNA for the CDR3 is TGTGCCAGCAGTCCCGACAGGGTCGGCTATGGCTACACCTTC. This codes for CASSPDRVGYGYTF.

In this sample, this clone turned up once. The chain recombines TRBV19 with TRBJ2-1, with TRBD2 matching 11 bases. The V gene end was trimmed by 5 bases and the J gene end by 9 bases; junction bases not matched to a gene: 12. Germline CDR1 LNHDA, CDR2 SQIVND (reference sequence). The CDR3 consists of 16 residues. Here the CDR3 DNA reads TGTGCCAGTAGTGCCATCTTAGCGGGGGGGCAAGGTGAGCAGTTCTTC. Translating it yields CASSAILAGGQGEQFF.

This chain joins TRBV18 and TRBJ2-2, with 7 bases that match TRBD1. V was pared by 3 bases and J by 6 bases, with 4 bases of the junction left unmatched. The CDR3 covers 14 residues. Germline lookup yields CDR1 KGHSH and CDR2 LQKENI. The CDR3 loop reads CASSPDRVSGELFF. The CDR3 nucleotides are TGTGCCAGCTCACCTGACAGGGTCTCCGGGGAGCTGTTTTTT.

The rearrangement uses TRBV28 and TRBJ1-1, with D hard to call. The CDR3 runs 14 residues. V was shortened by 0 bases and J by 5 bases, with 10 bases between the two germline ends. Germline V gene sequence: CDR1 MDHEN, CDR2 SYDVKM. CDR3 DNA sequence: TGTGCCAGCAGTTTATGGAGGGAAGGAACTGAAGCTTTCTTT. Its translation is CASSLWREGTEAFF.

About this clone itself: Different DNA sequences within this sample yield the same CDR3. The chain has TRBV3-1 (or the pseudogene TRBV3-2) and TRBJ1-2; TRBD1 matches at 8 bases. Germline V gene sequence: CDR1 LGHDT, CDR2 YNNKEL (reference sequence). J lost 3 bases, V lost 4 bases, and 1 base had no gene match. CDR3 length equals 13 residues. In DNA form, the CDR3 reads TGTGCCAGCAGCCCACAGGGGGACTATGGCTACACCTTC. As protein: CASSPQGDYGYTF.

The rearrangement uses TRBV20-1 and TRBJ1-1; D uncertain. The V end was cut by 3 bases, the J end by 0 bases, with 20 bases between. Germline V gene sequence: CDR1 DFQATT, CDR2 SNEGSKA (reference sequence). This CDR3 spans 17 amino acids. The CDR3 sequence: CSASRDGGVPMNTEAFF. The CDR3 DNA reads TGCAGTGCTAGTCGGGATGGCGGGGTACCAATGAACACTGAAGCTTTCTTT.

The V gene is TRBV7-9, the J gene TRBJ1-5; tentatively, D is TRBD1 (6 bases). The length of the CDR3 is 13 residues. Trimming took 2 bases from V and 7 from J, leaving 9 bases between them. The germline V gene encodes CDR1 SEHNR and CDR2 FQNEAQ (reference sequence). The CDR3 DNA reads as TGTGCCAGCAGCTTAATGACAGGACAGCCCCAGCATTTT. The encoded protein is CASSLMTGQPQHF.

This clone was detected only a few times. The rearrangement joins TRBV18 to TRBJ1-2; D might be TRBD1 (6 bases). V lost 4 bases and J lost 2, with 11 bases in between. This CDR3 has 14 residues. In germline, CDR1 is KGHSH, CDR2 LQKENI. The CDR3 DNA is TGTGCCAGCTCACTTACAGGGCAGAACTATGGCTACACCTTC. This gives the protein CASSLTGQNYGYTF.

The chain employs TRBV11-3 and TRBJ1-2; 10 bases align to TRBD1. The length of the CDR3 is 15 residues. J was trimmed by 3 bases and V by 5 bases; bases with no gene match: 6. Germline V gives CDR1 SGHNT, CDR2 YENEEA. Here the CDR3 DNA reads TGTGCCAGCAGCGCAAGGACAGGGGGAGACTATGGCTACACCTTC. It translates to CASSARTGGDYGYTF.

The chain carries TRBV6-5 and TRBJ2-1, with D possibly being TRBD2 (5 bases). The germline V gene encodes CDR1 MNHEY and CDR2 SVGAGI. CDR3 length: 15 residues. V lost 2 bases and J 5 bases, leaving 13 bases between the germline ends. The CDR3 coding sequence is TGTGCCAGCAGTTACGTCGCAGGACTTGACAATGAGCAGTTCTTC. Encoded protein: CASSYVAGLDNEQFF.

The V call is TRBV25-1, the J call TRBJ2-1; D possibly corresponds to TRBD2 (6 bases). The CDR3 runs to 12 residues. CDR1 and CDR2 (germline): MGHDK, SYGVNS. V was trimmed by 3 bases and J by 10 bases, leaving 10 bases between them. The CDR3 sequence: CASSEAGLEQFF. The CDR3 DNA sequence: TGTGCCAGCAGTGAGGCGGGGCTGGAGCAGTTCTTC.

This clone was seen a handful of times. CDR3 residues: CASAQGNQPQHF. The CDR3 DNA is TGTGCCAGCGCACAGGGGAACCAGCCCCAGCATTTT. This chain connects TRBV2 to TRBJ1-5; TRBD1 agrees at 7 bases. CDR3 length: 12 residues. Germline CDR1 reads SNHLY; CDR2 reads FYNNEI. After removal of 8 bases from V and 7 bases from J, the junction contained 5 bases not matched to a gene.

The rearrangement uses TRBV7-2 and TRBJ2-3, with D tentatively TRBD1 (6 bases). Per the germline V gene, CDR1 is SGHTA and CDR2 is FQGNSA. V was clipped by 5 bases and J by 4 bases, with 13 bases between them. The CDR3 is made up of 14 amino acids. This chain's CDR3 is CASSLIKGADTQYF. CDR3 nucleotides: TGTGCCAGCAGCCTCATAAAGGGGGCAGATACGCAGTATTTT. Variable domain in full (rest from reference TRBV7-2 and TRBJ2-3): GAGVSQSPSNKVTEKGKDVELRCDPISGHTALYWYRQSLGQGLEFLIYFQGNSAPDKSGLPSDRFSAERTGGSVSTLTIQRTQQEDSAVYLCASSLIKGADTQYFGPGTRLTVL.

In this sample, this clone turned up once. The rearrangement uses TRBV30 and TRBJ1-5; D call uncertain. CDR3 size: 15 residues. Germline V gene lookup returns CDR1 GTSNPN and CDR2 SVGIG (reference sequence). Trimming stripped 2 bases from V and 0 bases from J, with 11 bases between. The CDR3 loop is CAWSSGDISNQPQHF. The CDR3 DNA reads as TGTGCCTGGAGTTCCGGTGACATTAGCAATCAGCCCCAGCATTTT.

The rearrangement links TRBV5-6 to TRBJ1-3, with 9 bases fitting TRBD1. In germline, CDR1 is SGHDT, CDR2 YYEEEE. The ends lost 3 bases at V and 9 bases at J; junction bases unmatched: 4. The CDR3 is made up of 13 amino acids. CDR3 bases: TGTGCCAGCAGCTGGGACAGGGAGTTCACCATATATTTT. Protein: CASSWDREFTIYF. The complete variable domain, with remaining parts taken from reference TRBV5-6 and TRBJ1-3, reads DAGVTQSPTHLIKTRGQQVTLRCSPKSGHDTVSWYQQALGQGPQFIFQYYEEEERQRGNFPDRFSGHQFPNYSSELNVNALLLGDSALYLCASSWDREFTIYFGEGSWLTVV.

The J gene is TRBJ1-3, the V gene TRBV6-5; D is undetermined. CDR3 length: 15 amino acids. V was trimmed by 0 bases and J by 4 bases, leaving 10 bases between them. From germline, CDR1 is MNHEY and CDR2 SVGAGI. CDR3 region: CASSYSPGAGNTIYF. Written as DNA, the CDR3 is TGTGCCAGCAGTTACTCGCCAGGTGCGGGAAACACCATATATTTT.

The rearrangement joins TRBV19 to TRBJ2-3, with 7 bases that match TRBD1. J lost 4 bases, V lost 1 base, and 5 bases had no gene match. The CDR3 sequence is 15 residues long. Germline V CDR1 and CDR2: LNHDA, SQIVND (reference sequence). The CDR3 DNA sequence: TGTGCCAGTAGTATAGGGGGGACAGCGGCAGATACGCAGTATTTT. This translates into CASSIGGTAADTQYF.

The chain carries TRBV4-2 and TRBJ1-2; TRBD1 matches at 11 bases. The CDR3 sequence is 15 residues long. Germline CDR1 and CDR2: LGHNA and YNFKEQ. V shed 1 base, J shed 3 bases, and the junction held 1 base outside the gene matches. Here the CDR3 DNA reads TGTGCCAGCAGCCAAGGGACAGGGGGCGACTATGGCTACACCTTC. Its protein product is CASSQGTGGDYGYTF.

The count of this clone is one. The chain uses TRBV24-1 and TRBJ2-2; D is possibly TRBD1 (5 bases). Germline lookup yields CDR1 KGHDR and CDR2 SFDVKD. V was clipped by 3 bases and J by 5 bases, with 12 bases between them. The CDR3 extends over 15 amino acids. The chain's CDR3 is CATSDRAGFTGELFF. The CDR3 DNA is TGTGCCACCAGTGATCGGGCAGGGTTTACCGGGGAGCTGTTTTTT.

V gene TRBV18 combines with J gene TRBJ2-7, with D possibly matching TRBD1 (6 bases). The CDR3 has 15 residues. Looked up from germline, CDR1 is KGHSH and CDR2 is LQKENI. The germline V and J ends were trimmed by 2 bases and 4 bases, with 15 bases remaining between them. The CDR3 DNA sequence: TGTGCCAGCTCACCAGAACAGGGTGGTAATTACGAGCAGTACTTC. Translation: CASSPEQGGNYEQYF.

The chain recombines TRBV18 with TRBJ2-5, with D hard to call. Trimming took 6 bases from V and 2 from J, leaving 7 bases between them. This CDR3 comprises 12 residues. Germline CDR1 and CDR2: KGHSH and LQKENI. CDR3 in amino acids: CASSPTQETQYF. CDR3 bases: TGTGCCAGCTCCCCAACACAAGAGACCCAGTACTTC. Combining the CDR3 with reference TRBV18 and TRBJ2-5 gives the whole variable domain NAGVMQNPRHLVRRRGQEARLRCSPMKGHSHVYWYRQLPEEGLKFMVYLQKENIIDESGMPKERFSAEFPKEGPSILRIQQVVRGDSAAYFCASSPTQETQYFGPGTRLLVL.